One and the same sample provided the 2 T cell receptor beta chains below, sequenced in a study of blood T cell repertoires in COVID-19. TCRdb's copy holds only in-frame clones and misses some; the assay was immunoSEQ multiplex PCR. This table holds approximately 72,000 clones, more than 80% found once. The sequenced material came from peripheral blood. All receptors come from an elderly woman with active or convalescent COVID-19.

The genes are TRBV16 and TRBJ2-2; D is perhaps TRBD2 (5 bases). Germline CDR1 is KGHSY and CDR2 is FQNENV. This CDR3 is built from 15 residues. V lost 4 bases, J lost 2 bases, and 11 bases lay in between. CDR3 DNA sequence: TGTGCCAGCAGCCCGGTTCCGGGAAACACCGGGGAGCTGTTTTTT. Translating gives CASSPVPGNTGELFF.

This rearrangement joins TRBV7-8 to TRBJ2-7, with 7 bases identical to TRBD2. This CDR3 is built from 18 residues. Trimming at V came to 5 bases and at J to 6 bases, leaving 22 bases not matched to a gene. In germline, CDR1 is SGHVS, CDR2 FQNEAQ. CDR3 sequence: CASSQNLLLGLVLLEQYF. The CDR3 region has the DNA TGTGCCAGCAGCCAAAATCTTCTCCTAGGACTAGTCTTACTCGAGCAGTACTTC.